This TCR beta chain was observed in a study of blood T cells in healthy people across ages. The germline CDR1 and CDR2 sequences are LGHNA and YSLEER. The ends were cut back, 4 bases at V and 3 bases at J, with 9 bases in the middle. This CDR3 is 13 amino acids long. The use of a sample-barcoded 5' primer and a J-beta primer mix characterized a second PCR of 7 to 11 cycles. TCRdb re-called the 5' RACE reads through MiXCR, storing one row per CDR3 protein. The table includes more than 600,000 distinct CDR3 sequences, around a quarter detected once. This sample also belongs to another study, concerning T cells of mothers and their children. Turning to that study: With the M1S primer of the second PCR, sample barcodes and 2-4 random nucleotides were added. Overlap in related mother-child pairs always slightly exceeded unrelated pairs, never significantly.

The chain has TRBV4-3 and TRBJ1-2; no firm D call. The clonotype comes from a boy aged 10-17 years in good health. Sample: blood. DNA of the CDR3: TGCGCCAGCAGCCCGGCGCTGGACTATGGCTACACCTTC. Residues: CASSPALDYGYTF.